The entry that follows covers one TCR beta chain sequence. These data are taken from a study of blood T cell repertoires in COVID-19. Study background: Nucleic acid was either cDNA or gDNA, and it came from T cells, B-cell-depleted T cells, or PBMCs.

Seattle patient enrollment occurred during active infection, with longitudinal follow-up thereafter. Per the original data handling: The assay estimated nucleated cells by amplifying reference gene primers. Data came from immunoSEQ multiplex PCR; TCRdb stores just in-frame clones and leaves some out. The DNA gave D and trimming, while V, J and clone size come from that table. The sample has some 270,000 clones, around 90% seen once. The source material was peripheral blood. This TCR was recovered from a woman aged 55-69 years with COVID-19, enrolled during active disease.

DNA for the CDR3: TGTGCCAGCGGGGAAGGCCCCTCACTAGACTATGGCTACACCTTC. Translating it yields CASGEGPSLDYGYTF. The chain is built from TRBV9 and TRBJ1-2, with D hard to call. Germline V lookup: CDR1 SGDLS, CDR2 YYNGEE. CDR3 length equals 15 residues. Trimming shortened V by 7 bases and J by 3 bases, and 19 bases separated the two germline ends.